Presented here are 17 T cell receptor beta chains from one specimen sequenced in a study of cytomegalovirus exposure and HLA in healthy donors. Use of 60 Vbeta and 13 Jbeta primers characterized the PCR. The table came from immunoSEQ multiplex PCR; TCRdb's copy has only in-frame clones and leaves some out. The table has approximately 89,000 clones, roughly three quarters seen once. Specimen: PBMCs. The receptors come from a male donor in good health and CMV-seronegative.

The rearrangement joins TRBV6-6 to TRBJ2-5, with D perhaps matching TRBD2 (5 bases). The DNA end favors TRBJ2-7, so the J call may be wrong. The germline V gene encodes CDR1 MNHNY and CDR2 SVGAGI (reference sequence). The CDR3 covers 14 residues. The CDR3 here is CASKGTGNSYEQYF. The CDR3 bases are TGTGCCAGCAAGGGTACCGGGAATTCCTACGAGCAGTACTTC.

The chain recombines TRBV4-1 with TRBJ1-3; D might be TRBD1 (5 bases). The CDR3 sequence is 15 residues long. Trimming pared 4 bases from V and 0 bases from J, leaving 10 bases between. Per germline, CDR1 MGHRA and CDR2 YSYEKL. As DNA, the CDR3 is TGCGCCAGCAGCCGTGACAGCTTCTCTGGAAACACCATATATTTT. Residues: CASSRDSFSGNTIYF.

The J gene is TRBJ1-6, the V gene TRBV10-3, with 7 bases that match TRBD1. From germline, CDR1 is ENHRY and CDR2 SYGVKD. The ends lost 2 bases at V and 9 bases at J; junction bases unmatched: 1. The CDR3 covers 13 residues. CDR3 nucleotides: TGTGCCATCAGTGAGAACAGGGGTTCACCCCTCCACTTT. As protein: CAISENRGSPLHF.

In this sample, this clone turned up a few times. V usage is TRBV4-3 and J usage is TRBJ2-1, with 9 bases fitting TRBD1. Trimming at V came to 4 bases and at J to 5 bases, leaving 6 bases not matched to a gene. This CDR3 has 15 amino acids. CDR1 and CDR2 from the germline V gene are LGHNA and YSLEER. As DNA, the CDR3 is TGCGCCAGCAGCCCAGGGGACAGGGTTGACAATGAGCAGTTCTTC. Translating gives CASSPGDRVDNEQFF.

CDR3 DNA: TGTGCCAGCAGTTTATCAATTGGGGGCCCAACCTACAATGAGCAGTTCTTC. Translation: CASSLSIGGPTYNEQFF. The rearrangement links TRBV27 to TRBJ2-1; D is possibly TRBD1 (6 bases). There are 17 residues in the CDR3. Trimming cost V 0 bases and J 2 bases, with 14 bases left between them. Per the germline V gene, CDR1 is MNHEY and CDR2 is SMNVEV (reference sequence).

J is TRBJ2-7 and V is TRBV9; D perhaps matches TRBD1 (6 bases). In germline, CDR1 is SGDLS, CDR2 YYNGEE. The CDR3 sequence is 16 residues long. Trimming pared 0 bases from V and 0 bases from J, leaving 13 bases between. CDR3: CASSVGWGQSSYEQYF. The CDR3 nucleotides read TGTGCCAGCAGCGTAGGATGGGGACAAAGCTCCTACGAGCAGTACTTC.

The genes are TRBV7-2 and TRBJ1-3, with D possibly being TRBD1 (6 bases). The CDR3 contains 15 residues. The ends were cut back, 4 bases at V and 0 bases at J, with 10 bases in the middle. Germline V gene lookup returns CDR1 SGHTA and CDR2 FQGNSA. CDR3 DNA sequence: TGTGCCAGCAGCTCACAGGGATTCTCTGGAAACACCATATATTTT. This sequence encodes CASSSQGFSGNTIYF.

The table lists this clone with a count of one. The chain links TRBV30 to TRBJ2-1; D is undetermined. The germline V gene encodes CDR1 GTSNPN and CDR2 SVGIG (reference sequence). The V end was cut by 0 bases, the J end by 6 bases, with 3 bases between. The CDR3 length is 11 residues. CDR3 protein: CAWSVLNEQFF. In DNA, the CDR3 is TGTGCCTGGAGTGTACTCAATGAGCAGTTCTTC.

CDR3 sequence: CASSAEQGDSYEQYF. The CDR3 DNA follows: TGTGCCAGCAGTGCCGAACAGGGGGATTCCTACGAGCAGTACTTC. This sequence joins TRBV6-1 and TRBJ2-7, with 8 positions matching TRBD1. Germline CDR1 reads MNHNS; CDR2 reads SASEGT. The CDR3 runs to 15 residues. V shed 4 bases and J 1 base; nucleotides not matched to a gene: 6.

Only a few counts were recorded for this clone. The chain joins TRBV2 to TRBJ1-2, with 9 bases identical to TRBD1. This CDR3 is built from 13 residues. V shed 6 bases and J 8 bases; nucleotides not matched to a gene: 7. CDR1 is SNHLY and CDR2 is FYNNEI in the germline V gene. The CDR3 DNA sequence: TGTGCCAGCAGATTACAGGGGGCTAGGGGCTACACCTTC. This translates into CASRLQGARGYTF.

V usage is TRBV10-2 and J usage is TRBJ2-5; TRBD2 might be the D (5 bases). The CDR3 consists of 14 residues. V gave up 0 bases and J gave up 5 bases, with 10 bases separating them. Germline V gene lookup returns CDR1 WSHSY and CDR2 SAAADI. The CDR3 protein is CASSESGPGETQYF. CDR3 DNA: TGCGCCAGCAGTGAGTCCGGGCCGGGGGAGACCCAGTACTTC.

V gene TRBV27 combines with J gene TRBJ1-4; D unresolved. In germline, CDR1 is MNHEY, CDR2 SMNVEV (reference sequence). CDR3 length: 13 residues. The germline V and J ends were trimmed by 8 bases and 10 bases, with 17 bases remaining between them. CDR3: CASSEIKRGKLFF. The CDR3, as DNA: TGTGCCAGCTCCGAAATTAAACGGGGAAAACTGTTTTTT. Using reference TRBV27 and TRBJ1-4 for the parts outside the CDR3, the full variable domain is EAQVTQNPRYLITVTGKKLTVTCSQNMNHEYMSWYRQDPGLGLRQIYYSMNVEVTDKGDVPEGYKVSRKEKRNFPLILESPSPNQTSLYFCASSEIKRGKLFFGSGTQLSVL.

This clone was counted a few times. The chain combines TRBV11-2 with TRBJ2-3; 7 bases line up with TRBD1. Per germline, CDR1 SGHAT and CDR2 FQNNGV. The V gene end was trimmed by 5 bases and the J gene end by 2 bases; junction bases not matched to a gene: 13. The CDR3 length is 17 residues. The CDR3 bases are TGTGCCAGCAGCAGCCGGGACAGATCCCTCCTCACAGATACGCAGTATTTT. Its protein is CASSSRDRSLLTDTQYF.

The chain employs TRBV5-6 and TRBJ2-7; the match to TRBD2 covers 8 bases. From germline, CDR1 is SGHDT and CDR2 YYEEEE. Germline trimming cut 4 bases from V and 3 bases from J; bases unmatched to any gene: 12. The CDR3 extends over 16 amino acids. This CDR3 reads CASSPGGGTSVYEQYF. The CDR3 DNA is TGTGCCAGCAGCCCCGGGGGGGGGACATCAGTCTACGAGCAGTACTTC.

This clone has a handful of counts. V is TRBV4-1 and J is TRBJ1-3, with unresolved D. V dropped 4 bases and J dropped 0 bases, with 16 bases sitting between them. This CDR3 comprises 17 residues. Germline lookup yields CDR1 MGHRA and CDR2 YSYEKL. The CDR3 DNA follows: TGCGCCAGCAGCCGAGCTGGCCTAGTGAACTCTGGAAACACCATATATTTT. Amino acid sequence: CASSRAGLVNSGNTIYF.

V is TRBV28 and J is TRBJ2-5; a weak D match, TRBD1 (6 bases). Trimming took off 8 bases at V and 2 bases at J, with 18 bases between the two ends. CDR3 size: 15 residues. Per the germline V gene, CDR1 is MDHEN and CDR2 is SYDVKM. Here the CDR3 DNA reads TGTGCCAGCGGATCAGGGACATCTACTCAAGAGACCCAGTACTTC. As protein: CASGSGTSTQETQYF.

The V gene is TRBV7-6, the J gene TRBJ2-3; D possibly corresponds to TRBD1 (6 bases). V was trimmed by 4 bases and J by 4 bases, leaving 9 bases between them. CDR3 length: 13 amino acids. CDR1 is SGHVS, CDR2 FNYEAQ, per germline. CDR3 DNA: TGTGCCAGCAGCTCCAGGGGAGCAGATACGCAGTATTTT. Translated, it gives CASSSRGADTQYF.